A single sample is the source of the 25 T cell receptor beta chains below, sequenced in a study of shared clonotypes between healthy human individuals. This table comes from immunoSEQ multiplex PCR, and its TCRdb copy is limited to in-frame clones, with some not included. The sample contains roughly 2.5 million clones, 85% to 95% of which appear only once. The sample was naive CD4+ T cells sorted from blood. Subset of the sample: CD45RA+ positively selected. The receptors stem from a man younger than 35 in good health.

J is TRBJ1-2 and V is TRBV7-8; D remains ambiguous. The V end lost 0 bases, the J end lost 4 bases, and 12 bases lay between the germline ends. This CDR3 is built from 15 residues. The V gene's germline CDR1 is SGHVS and CDR2 FQNEAQ. CDR3 nucleotide sequence: TGTGCCAGCAGCTTAGCGGGTCAGGATGTCTATGGCTACACCTTC. It is translated as CASSLAGQDVYGYTF.

CDR3 sequence (DNA): TGTGCCAGCAGACTCCCGTTGGCTACCGGGGAGCTGTTTTTT. It yields the protein CASRLPLATGELFF. The V call is TRBV7-8, the J call TRBJ2-2; D gene uncertain. Per the germline V gene, CDR1 is SGHVS and CDR2 is FQNEAQ. The CDR3 totals 14 residues. The V end was cut by 6 bases, the J end by 5 bases, with 13 bases between.

The J gene is TRBJ2-3, the V gene TRBV7-2; 15 bases agree with TRBD2. This CDR3 comprises 17 residues. Germline V gives CDR1 SGHTA, CDR2 FQGNSA. The V and J ends lost 5 bases and 4 bases, in that order; junction bases with no gene match: 7. This CDR3 is CASSPGLAGGWADTQYF. The CDR3 coding sequence is TGTGCCAGCAGCCCGGGACTAGCGGGAGGTTGGGCAGATACGCAGTATTTT.

The J gene is TRBJ2-1, the V gene TRBV5-6, with 9 bases identical to TRBD2. This CDR3 contains 18 residues. The germline V gene has CDR1 SGHDT and CDR2 YYEEEE. V shed 6 bases, J shed 0 bases, and the junction held 13 bases outside the gene matches. The CDR3 spells CASTPRSSGGTSYNEQFF. The CDR3 nucleotides are TGTGCCAGCACCCCACGGTCCAGCGGGGGGACCTCCTACAATGAGCAGTTCTTC.

Written as DNA, the CDR3 is TGTGCCAGCAGTTACCGGGGCGTCAACTATGGCTACACCTTC. Protein product: CASSYRGVNYGYTF. This sequence joins TRBV6-5 and TRBJ1-2; D might be TRBD1 (5 bases). The length of the CDR3 is 14 residues. V lost 2 bases and J lost 2, with 9 bases in between. The germline V gene encodes CDR1 MNHEY and CDR2 SVGAGI.

The J gene is TRBJ2-5, the V gene TRBV7-2, with a tentative D call TRBD2 (6 bases). CDR1 and CDR2 (germline): SGHTA, FQGNSA. The length of the CDR3 is 15 residues. The germline V and J ends were trimmed by 3 bases and 4 bases, with 15 bases remaining between them. The CDR3 spells CASSLDYTPPETQYF. The DNA for the CDR3 is TGTGCCAGCAGCTTGGACTATACCCCTCCAGAGACCCAGTACTTC.

The chain combines TRBV5-1 with TRBJ2-3; D gene ambiguous. The CDR3 loop spans 15 amino acids. CDR1 is SGHRS, CDR2 YFSETQ, per germline. Trimming cost V 1 base and J 2 bases, with 11 bases left between them. The CDR3 coding sequence is TGCGCCAGCAGCTTGTTTACGAAAAACACAGATACGCAGTATTTT. It translates to CASSLFTKNTDTQYF.

The chain combines TRBV7-2 with TRBJ2-3; 10 bases line up with TRBD2. From germline, CDR1 is SGHTA and CDR2 FQGNSA. The length of the CDR3 is 15 residues. Trimming at V came to 4 bases and at J to 2 bases, leaving 3 bases not matched to a gene. The CDR3: CASSSSGRATDTQYF. As DNA, the CDR3 is TGTGCCAGCAGCTCGAGCGGGAGGGCCACAGATACGCAGTATTTT.

This chain connects TRBV5-4 to TRBJ2-1; maybe TRBD1 (5 bases). Trimming removed 0 bases from V and 0 bases from J, with 10 bases in between. The CDR3 sequence is 16 residues long. The V gene's germline CDR1 is SGHNT and CDR2 YYREEE (reference sequence). Written as DNA, the CDR3 is TGTGCCAGCAGCTTGGGACAGATGAGCTCCTACAATGAGCAGTTCTTC. Its protein is CASSLGQMSSYNEQFF.

This clone was seen only a few times. The V gene is TRBV19, the J gene TRBJ1-3, with D uncertain. The CDR3 consists of 13 residues. Germline V gives CDR1 LNHDA, CDR2 SQIVND (reference sequence). V was cut by 10 bases and J by 0 bases, with 10 bases left in between. This CDR3 is CATGLFSGNTIYF. The CDR3 DNA follows: TGTGCCACAGGCCTCTTCTCTGGAAACACCATATATTTT.

The J gene is TRBJ2-5, the V gene TRBV6-6, with a tentative D call TRBD2 (5 bases). The CDR3 covers 13 residues. CDR1 and CDR2 (germline): MNHNY, SVGAGI (reference sequence). The V and J ends lost 5 bases and 7 bases respectively, with 14 bases between them. The DNA for the CDR3 is TGTGCCAGCAGTCCATCCGGGGTGGCGACCCAGTACTTC. Translation gives CASSPSGVATQYF.

This sequence joins TRBV7-9 and TRBJ2-1; D is ambiguous. V was cut by 0 bases and J by 3 bases, with 12 bases left in between. This CDR3 region has 16 residues. CDR1 is SEHNR and CDR2 is FQNEAQ in the germline V gene (reference sequence). The CDR3 DNA is TGTGCCAGCAGCTTAGCGGGCAGCAAAGGCTACAATGAGCAGTTCTTC. Amino acid sequence: CASSLAGSKGYNEQFF. Based on the CDR3 plus reference TRBV7-9 and TRBJ2-1, the full variable domain is DTGVSQNPRHKITKRGQNVTFRCDPISEHNRLYWYRQTLGQGPEFLTYFQNEAQLEKSRLLSDRFSAERPKGSFSTLEIQRTEQGDSAMYLCASSLAGSKGYNEQFFGPGTRLTVL.

As concerns this clone: Additional DNA sequences in this sample encode the identical CDR3. This chain joins TRBV30 and TRBJ2-2; weak D call: TRBD1 (6 bases). CDR1 and CDR2 from the germline V gene are GTSNPN and SVGIG (reference sequence). This CDR3 has 13 residues. Deletions cut 4 bases from V and 2 bases from J, with 8 bases between. The CDR3 loop is CAWNRENTGELFF. The CDR3 nucleotides are TGTGCCTGGAACAGGGAAAACACCGGGGAGCTGTTTTTT.

This chain's CDR3 is CAWADSNFYEQYF. The CDR3 region has the DNA TGTGCCTGGGCTGACAGCAACTTTTACGAGCAGTACTTC. J is TRBJ2-5 and V is TRBV30; D might be TRBD1 (5 bases). The DNA end is more similar to TRBJ2-7, so the J call may be wrong. The CDR3 spans 13 residues. Germline V lookup: CDR1 GTSNPN, CDR2 SVGIG (reference sequence).

This chain joins TRBV29-1 and TRBJ1-5; 11 nucleotides agree with TRBD1. The V gene's germline CDR1 is SQVTM and CDR2 ANQGSEA. V was clipped by 7 bases and J by 6 bases; unmatched bases: 5. The CDR3 runs 13 residues. CDR3 protein: CSAGQGASQPQHF. The CDR3 coding sequence is TGCAGCGCCGGACAGGGGGCGAGTCAGCCCCAGCATTTT.

CDR3 in DNA: TGTGCCAGCAGCGGAGGAGCCTCTGGAAACACCATATATTTT. The encoded protein is CASSGGASGNTIYF. The gene calls are TRBV7-9 and TRBJ1-3; D is unclear. V lost 5 bases, J lost 0 bases, and 8 bases lay in between. The CDR3 is 14 residues long. CDR1 and CDR2 from the germline V gene are SEHNR and FQNEAQ (reference sequence).

The chain combines TRBV23-1 with TRBJ2-6; 7 bases fit TRBD1. TRBV23-1 is assigned to the ORF class and has an uncertain function. V trimming: 4 bases; J trimming: 4 bases; junction bases outside the gene matches: 7. The CDR3 length is 16 residues. The CDR3 here is CASSLERGPGANVLTF. Written as DNA, the CDR3 is TGCGCCAGCAGTCTCGAGAGGGGGCCAGGGGCCAACGTCCTGACTTTC.

Only a few counts were recorded for this clone. The V gene is TRBV15, the J gene TRBJ1-2; a possible D gene is TRBD1 (5 bases). V lost 0 bases and J 4 bases, leaving 6 bases between the germline ends. The CDR3 consists of 13 residues. From germline, CDR1 is LNHNV and CDR2 YYDKDF (reference sequence). Here the CDR3 DNA reads TGTGCCACCAGCAGAGATCAGGGCTATGGCTACACCTTC. As protein: CATSRDQGYGYTF.

The chain has TRBV2 and TRBJ2-1; D not resolved. The V and J ends lost 7 bases and 6 bases respectively, with 7 bases between them. Germline V gene data show CDR1 as SNHLY and CDR2 as FYNNEI. There are 11 residues in the CDR3. In DNA form, the CDR3 reads TGTGCCAGCACGATCGGCAATGAGCAGTTCTTC. Translation: CASTIGNEQFF.

This chain joins TRBV9 and TRBJ2-2; D gene uncertain. The CDR3 has 16 amino acids. V dropped 0 bases and J dropped 0 bases, with 9 bases sitting between them. Germline V gene lookup returns CDR1 SGDLS and CDR2 YYNGEE. The CDR3 sequence is CASSVGVDANTGELFF. The CDR3 region has the DNA TGTGCCAGCAGCGTAGGGGTGGACGCGAACACCGGGGAGCTGTTTTTT.

V gene TRBV9 combines with J gene TRBJ1-1, with 7 bases matching TRBD1. From germline, CDR1 is SGDLS and CDR2 YYNGEE. The length of the CDR3 is 16 residues. Germline trimming cut 4 bases from V and 1 base from J; bases unmatched to any gene: 10. CDR3 sequence: CASSPRQGFSNTEAFF. The CDR3 DNA sequence: TGTGCCAGCAGCCCCCGACAGGGCTTTTCGAACACTGAAGCTTTCTTT.

About this clone: The junction differs from germline at one of its ends, possibly a read error. The sample carries other DNA sequences with the same CDR3. The chain recombines TRBV18 with TRBJ2-3; 8 nucleotides line up with TRBD1. CDR3 length: 14 residues. Germline loops: CDR1 KGHSH, CDR2 LQKENI. The DNA of the CDR3 is TGCGCCAGCTCACCGACAGGGGGCACAGATACGCAGTATTTT. Its translation is CASSPTGGTDTQYF.

This clone was seen a handful of times. This CDR3 is CASSGQTGNGNQPQHF. The CDR3 bases are TGTGCCAGCAGCGGGCAAACAGGGAATGGCAATCAGCCCCAGCATTTT. This chain connects TRBV7-2 to TRBJ1-5; D perhaps matches TRBD1 (6 bases). Looked up from germline, CDR1 is SGHTA and CDR2 is FQGNSA. This CDR3 region has 16 residues. The ends were cut back, 5 bases at V and 2 bases at J, with 16 bases in the middle.

The chain joins TRBV7-2 to TRBJ2-1; 10 positions agree with TRBD1. CDR1 is SGHTA, CDR2 FQGNSA, per germline. The CDR3 loop spans 15 amino acids. Germline trimming cut 5 bases from V and 7 bases from J; bases unmatched to any gene: 8. As DNA, the CDR3 is TGTGCCAGCAGCGAACGGACAGGGGGTTGGAATGAGCAGTTCTTC. It codes for CASSERTGGWNEQFF.

This chain connects TRBV6-5 to TRBJ2-3, with D possibly TRBD2 on 5 matching bases. The germline gives CDR1 MNHEY, CDR2 SVGAGI. Trimming left V 4 bases short and J 4 bases short, with 12 bases between. CDR3 length equals 14 residues. CDR3 protein: CASSLGVVADTQYF. CDR3 sequence (DNA): TGTGCCAGCAGTTTGGGAGTCGTCGCAGATACGCAGTATTTT.